Listed below are T cell receptor beta chains from one sample, sequenced in a study of immune heterogeneity within non-small cell lung tumors. TCRdb re-called the multiplex PCR reads through MiXCR, storing one row per CDR3 protein. The data hold approximately 10,000 distinct CDR3 sequences, with over 15% observed a single time. Material for sequencing was lung tumor tissue. The receptor set was obtained from a man in his forties with non-small cell lung cancer. The CDR3 runs from the conserved cysteine through the conserved F or W. The order of the fields is clone size, J gene, V gene, D gene, CDR3 protein, CDR3 DNA. A D gene is named only where the DNA matches it firmly. Only some rows state a clone size, as once, few, many or a class for expanded clones.

many,TRBJ1-5,TRBV6-4,.,CASSEGYSNQPQHF,TGTGCCAGCAGTGAGGGATATAGCAATCAGCCCCAGCATTTT
many,TRBJ1-5,TRBV20-1,.,CSAFRGYSNQPQHF,TGCAGTGCGTTCCGGGGGTATAGCAATCAGCCCCAGCATTTT
many,TRBJ2-7,TRBV5-1,TRBD1,CASSLGTGPEQYF,TGCGCCAGCAGCCTAGGGACAGGGCCCGAGCAGTACTTC
many,TRBJ1-2,TRBV5-5,TRBD1,CASSLATGISYGYTF,TGTGCCAGCAGCTTGGCGACAGGGATCTCCTATGGCTACACCTTC
.,TRBJ2-1,TRBV9,.,CASSVASLSGQFF,TGTGCCAGCAGCGTAGCGAGCCTTAGTGGGCAGTTCTTC
medium-sized,TRBJ1-5,TRBV20-1,TRBD1,CSARAGQGVQPQHF,TGCAGTGCTAGAGCGGGACAGGGGGTTCAGCCCCAGCATTTT
medium-sized,TRBJ1-2,TRBV4-1,.,CASSQDLGYRGVGYGYTF,TGCGCCAGCAGCCAAGACTTAGGATATAGAGGGGTGGGCTATGGCTACACCTTC
many,TRBJ1-6,TRBV7-9,.,CASSLVGPEGSPLHF,TGTGCCAGCAGCTTAGTGGGGCCGGAGGGATCACCCCTCCACTTT
many,TRBJ1-1,TRBV18,TRBD1,CASSPPAGQGEAFF,TGTGCCAGCTCACCACCGGCGGGACAGGGTGAAGCTTTCTTT
many,TRBJ1-1,TRBV10-3,.,CAISESGISAFF,TGTGCCATCAGTGAGTCTGGTATCTCAGCTTTCTTT
many,TRBJ2-5,TRBV6-1,.,CASSDPLGRETQYF,TGTGCCAGCAGTGACCCCCTGGGTCGCGAGACCCAGTACTTC
many,TRBJ2-1,TRBV24-1,.,CATSMSGRGQFF,TGTGCCACCAGTATGTCTGGGCGAGGGCAGTTCTTC
medium-sized,TRBJ1-2,TRBV10-1,.,CASSESGTYGYTF,TGCGCCAGCAGTGAGAGTGGGACCTATGGCTACACCTTC
many,TRBJ2-1,TRBV7-3,TRBD2,CASSFKLAEKNEQFF,TGTGCCAGCAGCTTCAAACTAGCGGAGAAGAATGAGCAGTTCTTC
medium-sized,TRBJ1-2,TRBV6-1,TRBD1,CASREGTGGSYGYTF,TGTGCCAGCAGGGAGGGGACAGGCGGCAGCTATGGCTACACCTTC
many,TRBJ2-1,TRBV18,TRBD2,CASSPTSGDEQFF,TGTGCCAGCTCACCAACTAGCGGCGATGAGCAGTTCTTC
many,TRBJ2-6,TRBV6-1,.,CASSAGFTASGANVLTF,TGTGCCAGCAGCGCCGGGTTCACAGCCTCTGGGGCCAACGTCCTGACTTTC
many,TRBJ2-2,TRBV6-5,TRBD2,CASSYSLAGGPDGELFF,TGTGCCAGCAGTTACTCGCTAGCGGGGGGGCCGGACGGGGAGCTGTTTTTT
few,TRBJ2-3,TRBV4-1,TRBD1,CASSQLKRQGDTDTQYF,TGCGCCAGCAGCCAGCTAAAAAGACAGGGAGACACAGATACGCAGTATTTT
medium-sized,TRBJ1-2,TRBV19,.,CASTTTDIQWGNYGYTF,TGTGCCAGTACCACGACAGATATACAGTGGGGGAACTATGGCTACACCTTC
many,TRBJ2-7,TRBV9,TRBD1,CASSAEGTGTYEQYF,TGTGCCAGCAGCGCCGAGGGGACAGGCACCTACGAGCAGTACTTC
.,TRBJ2-5,TRBV6-1,TRBD1,CASSAKTGDQETQYF,TGTGCCAGCAGTGCAAAGACAGGGGACCAAGAGACCCAGTACTTC